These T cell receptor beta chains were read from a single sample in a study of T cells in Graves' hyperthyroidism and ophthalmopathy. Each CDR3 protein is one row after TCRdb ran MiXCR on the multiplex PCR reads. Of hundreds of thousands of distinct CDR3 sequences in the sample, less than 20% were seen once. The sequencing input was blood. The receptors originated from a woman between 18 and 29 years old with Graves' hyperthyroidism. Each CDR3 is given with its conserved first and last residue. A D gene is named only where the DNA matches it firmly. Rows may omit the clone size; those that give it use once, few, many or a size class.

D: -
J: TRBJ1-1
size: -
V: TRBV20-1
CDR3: CSANNRRQGTAEAFF
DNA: TGCAGTGCTAATAATAGGCGCCAGGGTACCGCTGAAGCTTTCTTT

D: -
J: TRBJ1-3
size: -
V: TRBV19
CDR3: CASTDDRRGGNTIYF
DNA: TGTGCCAGTACCGACGACCGCAGGGGCGGAAACACCATATATTTT

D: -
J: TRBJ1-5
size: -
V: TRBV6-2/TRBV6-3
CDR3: CASSYSGVQPQHF
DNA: TGTGCCAGCAGTTACAGTGGAGTTCAGCCCCAGCATTTT

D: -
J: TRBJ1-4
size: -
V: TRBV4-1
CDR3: CASNRGQLTTNEKLFF
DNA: TGCGCCAGCAATCGGGGACAATTAACAACTAATGAAAAACTGTTTTTT

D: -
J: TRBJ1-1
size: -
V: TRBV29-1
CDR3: CSVYTENTEAFF
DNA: TGCAGCGTCTATACAGAGAACACTGAAGCTTTCTTT

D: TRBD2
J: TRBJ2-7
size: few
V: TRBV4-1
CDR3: CASSQRPPGASGNAGSYEQYF
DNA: TGCGCCAGCAGCCAACGCCCGCCTGGGGCTAGCGGGAATGCCGGGTCCTACGAGCAGTACTTC

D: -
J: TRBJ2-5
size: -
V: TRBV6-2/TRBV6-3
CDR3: CASGGTQYF
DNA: TGTGCCAGTGGGGGGACCCAGTACTTC

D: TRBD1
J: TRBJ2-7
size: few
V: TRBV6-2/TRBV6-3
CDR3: CASSYSVNRGPYEQYF
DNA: TGTGCCAGCAGTTACTCTGTGAACAGGGGACCCTACGAGCAGTACTTC

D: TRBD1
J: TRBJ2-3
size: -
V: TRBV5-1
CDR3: CASSATGQGTDTQYF
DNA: TGCGCCAGCAGCGCTACGGGACAGGGGACAGATACGCAGTATTTT

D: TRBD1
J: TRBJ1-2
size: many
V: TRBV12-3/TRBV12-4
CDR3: CASSQTGGGYGYTF
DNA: TGTGCCAGCAGCCAGACAGGGGGCGGCTATGGCTACACCTTC

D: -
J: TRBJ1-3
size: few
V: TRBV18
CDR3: CASSQLPEGLDSGNTIYF
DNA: TGTGCCAGCTCACAGCTACCAGAGGGCCTCGACTCTGGAAACACCATATATTTT

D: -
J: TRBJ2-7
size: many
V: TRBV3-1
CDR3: CASSQGTRTSSYEQYF
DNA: TGTGCCAGCAGCCAGGGCACCAGAACCAGCTCCTACGAGCAGTACTTC

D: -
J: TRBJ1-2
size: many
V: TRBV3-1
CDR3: CASSPLGSGGYTF
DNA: TGTGCCAGCAGCCCCCTCGGGAGTGGCGGCTACACCTTC

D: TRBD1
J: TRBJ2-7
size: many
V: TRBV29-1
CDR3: CSVEGGTGTGGYEQYF
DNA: TGCAGCGTTGAAGGCGGAACCGGGACAGGGGGCTACGAGCAGTACTTC

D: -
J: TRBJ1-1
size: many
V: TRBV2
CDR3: CASRGSGYTEAFF
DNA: TGTGCCAGCAGGGGGTCGGGGTACACTGAAGCTTTCTTT

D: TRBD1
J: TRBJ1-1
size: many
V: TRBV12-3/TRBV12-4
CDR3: CASSSSVDRVNTEAFF
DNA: TGTGCCAGCAGTTCATCTGTTGACAGGGTGAACACTGAAGCTTTCTTT

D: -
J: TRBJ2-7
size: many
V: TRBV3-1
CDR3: CASRPGLAYEQYF
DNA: TGTGCCAGCAGGCCCGGTCTTGCCTACGAGCAGTACTTC

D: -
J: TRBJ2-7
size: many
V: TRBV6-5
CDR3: CASSYALAPAEQYF
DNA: TGTGCCAGCAGTTACGCCCTGGCCCCGGCCGAGCAGTACTTC

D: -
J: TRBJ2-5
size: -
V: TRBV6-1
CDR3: CASTWGPDAVAETQYF
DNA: TGTGCCAGCACTTGGGGACCGGACGCGGTAGCAGAGACCCAGTACTTC

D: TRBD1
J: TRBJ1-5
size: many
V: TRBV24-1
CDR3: CATSPGQYSNQPQHF
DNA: TGTGCCACCTCTCCGGGACAGTATAGCAATCAGCCCCAGCATTTT

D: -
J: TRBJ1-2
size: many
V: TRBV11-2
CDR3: CASSLSGRGYTF
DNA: TGTGCCAGCAGCTTATCGGGTCGTGGCTACACCTTC

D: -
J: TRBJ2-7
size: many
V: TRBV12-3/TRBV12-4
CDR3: CASSRVSTEQYF
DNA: TGTGCCAGCAGCCGAGTTAGTACCGAGCAGTACTTC

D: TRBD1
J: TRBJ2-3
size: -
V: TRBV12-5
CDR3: CASGFVMGQGTDTQYF
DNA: TGTGCTAGTGGTTTCGTTATGGGACAGGGGACAGATACGCAGTATTTT

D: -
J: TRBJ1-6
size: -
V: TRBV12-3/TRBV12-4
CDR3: CASSLGTGNSPLHF
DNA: TGTGCCAGCAGTCTCGGGACCGGGAATTCACCCCTCCACTTT

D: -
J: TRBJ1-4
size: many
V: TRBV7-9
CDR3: CASSPPLTVPNEKLFF
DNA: TGTGCCAGCAGCCCACCCCTGACAGTACCTAATGAAAAACTGTTTTTT